This passage covers 17 T cell receptor beta chains from one sample sequenced in a study of response to subunit inactivated influenza vaccine. TCRdb itself ran the RT-PCR reads through MiXCR, one entry per CDR3 protein. The sample records 500,000 to 550,000 distinct CDR3 sequences, 7.6% being singletons. Sequencing was performed on PBMCs from blood, taken around 25 months after vaccination. These receptors were collected from a man between 50 and 69 years old who received an inactivated influenza vaccine.

The chain is built from TRBV20-1 and TRBJ2-2; 8 bases agree with TRBD1. This CDR3 has 16 residues. V gave up 0 bases and J gave up 3 bases; unmatched junction bases: 6. Germline CDR1 reads DFQATT; CDR2 reads SNEGSKA (reference sequence). The DNA of the CDR3 is TGCAGTGCTAGAGATTCGGGGACAGGAGACACCGGGGAGCTGTTTTTT. Translated: CSARDSGTGDTGELFF.

This clonotype was picked up many times. V gene TRBV28 combines with J gene TRBJ1-2; weak D call: TRBD1 (5 bases). Germline lookup yields CDR1 MDHEN and CDR2 SYDVKM. CDR3 length: 15 residues. V shed 3 bases and J shed 5 bases, with 16 bases lying between them. The CDR3 here is CASSFGQGKYYGYTF. The CDR3 DNA reads TGTGCCAGCAGTTTTGGGCAGGGAAAGTATTATGGCTACACCTTC.

This clonotype was counted between two and nine times. As DNA, the CDR3 is TGTGCCAGCAGCGTAGGGACAGGGGGCGGAGGTACTGAAGCTTTCTTT. Amino acids: CASSVGTGGGGTEAFF. The chain is built from TRBV9 and TRBJ1-1; TRBD1 matches at 11 bases. Germline values: CDR1 SGDLS, CDR2 YYNGEE. V lost 0 bases to trimming and J lost 5 bases; unmatched junction nucleotides: 6. The CDR3 loop spans 16 amino acids. The variable domain in full, with the rest retrieved from reference TRBV9 and TRBJ1-1, is DSGVTQTPKHLITATGQRVTLRCSPRSGDLSVYWYQQSLDQGLQFLIQYYNGEERAKGNILERFSAQQFPDLHSELNLSSLELGDSALYFCASSVGTGGGGTEAFFGQGTRLTVV.

This clonotype was observed many times. The V and J genes are TRBV6-6 and TRBJ2-7; D is undetermined. The CDR3 covers 13 residues. Looked up from germline, CDR1 is MNHNY and CDR2 is SVGAGI (reference sequence). Trimming cost V 4 bases and J 5 bases, with 12 bases left between them. The CDR3 coding sequence is TGTGCCAGCAGTTCATCTTACGGCGACGAGCAGTACTTC. As protein: CASSSSYGDEQYF.

A few counts support this clonotype. An end of the junction does not agree with germline; a read error may underlie this. The chain recombines TRBV7-7 with TRBJ2-3, with D tentatively TRBD1 (6 bases). Germline V gives CDR1 SSHAT, CDR2 FNYEAQ (reference sequence). This CDR3 spans 16 amino acids. The CDR3 region is CASSLHREGSTDTQYF. DNA for the CDR3: TGTGCTAGCAGCTTGCACAGGGAAGGGAGCACAGATACGCAGTATTTT.

Many counts were recorded for this clonotype. This chain joins TRBV5-1 and TRBJ2-5, with 14 bases matching TRBD2. Germline loops: CDR1 SGHRS, CDR2 YFSETQ. This CDR3 spans 16 amino acids. Germline trimming cut 3 bases from V and 4 bases from J; bases unmatched to any gene: 5. The CDR3 here is CASSSTSGGVVETQYF. In nucleotides, the CDR3 is TGCGCCAGCAGCTCGACTAGCGGGGGGGTAGTAGAGACCCAGTACTTC. Combining the CDR3 with reference TRBV5-1 and TRBJ2-5 gives the whole variable domain KAGVTQTPRYLIKTRGQQVTLSCSPISGHRSVSWYQQTPGQGLQFLFEYFSETQRNKGNFPGRFSGRQFSNSRSEMNVSTLELGDSALYLCASSSTSGGVVETQYFGPGTRLLVL.

A remark on this clonotype: A single base separates this from a much larger clone, so it may be a read error. The genes are TRBV3-1 and TRBJ2-7, with 9 bases fitting TRBD1. Per the germline V gene, CDR1 is LGHDT and CDR2 is YNNKEL (reference sequence). This CDR3 has 16 amino acids. The CDR3 DNA follows: TGTCCCAGCAGCCAAGGGACAGGGAAAATTGCGGCCGAGCAGTACTTC. Translation: CPSSQGTGKIAAEQYF.

This clonotype was counted between two and nine times. The V gene is TRBV6-6, the J gene TRBJ2-7, with 9 bases that match TRBD1. Germline CDR1 is MNHNY and CDR2 is SVGAGI (reference sequence). With V trimmed by 7 bases and J by 4 bases, 5 bases remained unmatched. The CDR3 loop spans 13 amino acids. CDR3 residues: CASNTGGGYEQYF. CDR3 DNA sequence: TGTGCCAGCAACACAGGGGGCGGATACGAGCAGTACTTC.

This clonotype was recorded many times. The J gene is TRBJ2-1, the V gene TRBV7-8; 9 bases match TRBD1. V lost 6 bases and J lost 2; bases outside the gene matches: 5. Germline V CDR1 and CDR2: SGHVS, FQNEAQ. CDR3 size: 15 residues. The CDR3 DNA reads TGTGCCAGCAGTAGAACAGGGGGCGCCTACAATGAGCAGTTCTTC. Its translation: CASSRTGGAYNEQFF.

This rearrangement joins TRBV6-5 to TRBJ2-7, with TRBD2 matching over 7 bases. From germline, CDR1 is MNHEY and CDR2 SVGAGI. The J segment lost 2 bases and the V segment lost 6 bases, leaving 7 bases of the junction unmatched. CDR3 length equals 14 residues. This CDR3 reads CASSYPGGTYEQYF. In DNA form, the CDR3 reads TGTGCCAGCAGCTACCCGGGGGGAACCTACGAGCAGTACTTC.

The rearrangement joins TRBV24-1 to TRBJ2-1, with D uncertain. CDR3 length: 10 amino acids. V lost 9 bases to trimming and J lost 4 bases, with 3 bases between them. Germline CDR1 reads KGHDR; CDR2 reads SFDVKD. This CDR3 reads CATCYNEQFF. The CDR3 DNA is TGTGCCACCTGTTACAATGAGCAGTTCTTC.

This chain uses TRBV3-1 with TRBJ1-2, with D unresolved. In germline, CDR1 is LGHDT, CDR2 YNNKEL (reference sequence). With 1 base removed from V and 4 bases from J, the gap between germline ends came to 7 bases. This CDR3 region has 13 residues. As DNA, the CDR3 is TGTGCCAGCAGCCAAGGGGAGGGCTATGGCTACACCTTC. It is translated as CASSQGEGYGYTF. The full variable domain, with the rest looked up from reference TRBV3-1 and TRBJ1-2, is DTAVSQTPKYLVTQMGNDKSIKCEQNLGHDTMYWYKQDSKKFLKIMFSYNNKELIINETVPNRFSPKSPDKAHLNLHINSLELGDSAVYFCASSQGEGYGYTFGSGTRLTVV.

This clonotype was seen a few times. The V gene is TRBV29-1, the J gene TRBJ1-1; D is unresolved. There are 13 residues in the CDR3. V lost 4 bases to trimming and J lost 0 bases, with 9 bases between them. Germline CDR1 SQVTM, CDR2 ANQGSEA. CDR3: CSVVKLLNTEAFF. In DNA, the CDR3 is TGCAGCGTTGTCAAGCTATTGAACACTGAAGCTTTCTTT.

This clonotype was counted at least ten times. The J gene is TRBJ1-4, the V gene TRBV12-3 or TRBV12-4, with D possibly matching TRBD1 (5 bases). V lost 2 bases to trimming and J lost 7 bases, with 11 bases between them. This CDR3 comprises 14 residues. The CDR3 spells CASSLSGFGEKLFF. The DNA for the CDR3 is TGTGCCAGCAGTTTATCAGGGTTTGGTGAAAAACTGTTTTTT.

This clonotype showed up many times. V and J are TRBV7-2 and TRBJ1-2; no definite D call. Deletions cut 6 bases from V and 3 bases from J, with 5 bases between. The CDR3 has 11 amino acids. CDR1 and CDR2 (germline): SGHTA, FQGNSA. This chain's CDR3 is CASSDHYGYTF. The DNA for the CDR3 is TGTGCCAGCAGTGACCACTATGGCTACACCTTC.

This clonotype was detected ten times or more. The V and J genes are TRBV4-3 and TRBJ2-3; possible D gene TRBD2, 6 bases. Germline CDR1 is LGHNA and CDR2 is YSLEER. V was cut by 0 bases and J by 0 bases, with 10 bases left in between. The CDR3 covers 16 residues. In DNA, the CDR3 is TGCGCCAGCAGCCAAGAGGCGGGGACTAGCACAGATACGCAGTATTTT. Encoded protein: CASSQEAGTSTDTQYF.

This clonotype was counted a few times. J is TRBJ2-7 and V is TRBV6-2 or TRBV6-3; TRBD1 agrees at 9 bases. After removal of 4 bases from V and 5 bases from J, the junction contained 6 bases not matched to a gene. Germline V gene lookup returns CDR1 MNHEY and CDR2 SVGEGT. The CDR3 loop spans 14 amino acids. The CDR3 nucleotides read TGTGCCAGCAGTTCCACGGACAGGGGCCACGAGCAGTACTTC. Translating gives CASSSTDRGHEQYF.